Included here is one T cell receptor beta chain sequence, with context. A much larger clone lies one base from this, so it may be a read error. The data stem from a study of shared clonotypes between healthy human individuals. On the study more broadly: Used for every donor were three CD4 naive, three CD4 memory, two CD8 naive and one CD8 memory plate.

Splitting the CD4+ cells yielded a CD45RA+ naive subset and a CD45RA-negative memory subset. The germline V and J ends were trimmed by 6 bases and 2 bases, with 5 bases remaining between them. This CDR3 is 12 amino acids long. CDR1 MDHEN and CDR2 SYDVKM come from the germline V gene. Profiling relied on immunoSEQ multiplex PCR, and the TCRdb table lists in-frame clones only, not all of them. In the table there are about 1 million clones, 75% to 80% of which are singletons. Material for sequencing was memory CD4+ T cells from PBMCs. The subset is: CD45RA-negative fraction. This TCR was recovered from a young man in good health. Some clones in this sample may be carry-over from other donors' samples. V gene TRBV28 combines with J gene TRBJ1-3; no reliable D call. CDR3 in amino acids: CASREAGNTIYF. DNA for the CDR3: TGTGCCAGCAGAGAGGCTGGAAACACCATATATTTT.